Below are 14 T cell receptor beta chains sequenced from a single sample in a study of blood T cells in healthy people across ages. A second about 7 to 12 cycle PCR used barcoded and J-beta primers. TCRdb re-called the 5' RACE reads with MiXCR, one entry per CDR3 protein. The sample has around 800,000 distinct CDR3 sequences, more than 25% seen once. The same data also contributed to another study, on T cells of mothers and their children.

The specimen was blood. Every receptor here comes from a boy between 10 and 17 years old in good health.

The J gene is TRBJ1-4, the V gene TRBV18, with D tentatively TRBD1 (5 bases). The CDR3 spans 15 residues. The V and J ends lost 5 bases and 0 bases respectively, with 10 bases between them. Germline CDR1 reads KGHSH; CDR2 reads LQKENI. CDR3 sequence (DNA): TGTGCCAGCTCAGCTCAGGGAACAACTAATGAAAAACTGTTTTTT. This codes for CASSAQGTTNEKLFF.

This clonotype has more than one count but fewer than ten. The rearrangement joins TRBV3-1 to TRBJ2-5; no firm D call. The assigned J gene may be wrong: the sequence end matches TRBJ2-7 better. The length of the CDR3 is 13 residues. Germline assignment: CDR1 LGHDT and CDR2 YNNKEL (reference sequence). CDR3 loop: CASSPEPLYEQYF. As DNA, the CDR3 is TGTGCCAGCAGCCCTGAGCCACTTTACGAGCAGTACTTC.

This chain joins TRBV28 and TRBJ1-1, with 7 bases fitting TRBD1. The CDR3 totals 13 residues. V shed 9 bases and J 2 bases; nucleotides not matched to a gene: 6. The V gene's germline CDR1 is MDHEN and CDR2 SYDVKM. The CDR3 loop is CASPNRGNTEAFF. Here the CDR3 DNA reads TGTGCCAGTCCCAACAGGGGAAACACTGAAGCTTTCTTT.

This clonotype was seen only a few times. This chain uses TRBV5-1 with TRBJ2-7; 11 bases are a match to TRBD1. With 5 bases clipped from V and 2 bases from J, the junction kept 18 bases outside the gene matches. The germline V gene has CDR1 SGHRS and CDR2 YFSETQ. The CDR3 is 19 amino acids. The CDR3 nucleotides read TGCGCCAGCAGATCTACGGACAGGGGGCGCTTCCAACAGACCTACGAGCAGTACTTC. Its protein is CASRSTDRGRFQQTYEQYF.

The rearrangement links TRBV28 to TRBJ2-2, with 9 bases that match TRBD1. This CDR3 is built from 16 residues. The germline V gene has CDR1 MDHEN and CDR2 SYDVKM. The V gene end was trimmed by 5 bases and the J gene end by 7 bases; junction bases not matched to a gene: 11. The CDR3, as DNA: TGTGCCAGCAGTCAACAGGGGGCGCTGGTCGGCGGGGAGCTGTTTTTT. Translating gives CASSQQGALVGGELFF. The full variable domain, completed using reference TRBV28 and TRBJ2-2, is DVKVTQSSRYLVKRTGEKVFLECVQDMDHENMFWYRQDPGLGLRLIYFSYDVKMKEKGDIPEGYSVSREKKERFSLILESASTNQTSMYLCASSQQGALVGGELFFGEGSRLTVL.

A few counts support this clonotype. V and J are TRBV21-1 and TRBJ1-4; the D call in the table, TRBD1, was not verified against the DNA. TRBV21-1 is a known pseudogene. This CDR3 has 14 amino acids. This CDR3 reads CASRVRGTNEKLFF. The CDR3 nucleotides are TGTGCCAGCAGAGTTAGGGGGACTAATGAAAAACTGTTTTTT.

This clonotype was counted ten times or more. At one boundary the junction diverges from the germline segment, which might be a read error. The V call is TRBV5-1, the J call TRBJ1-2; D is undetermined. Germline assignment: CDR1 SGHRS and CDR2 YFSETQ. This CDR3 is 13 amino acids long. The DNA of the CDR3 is TGTGCCAGCAGCTTGAGTTCTAACTATGGCTACACCTTC. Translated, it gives CASSLSSNYGYTF.

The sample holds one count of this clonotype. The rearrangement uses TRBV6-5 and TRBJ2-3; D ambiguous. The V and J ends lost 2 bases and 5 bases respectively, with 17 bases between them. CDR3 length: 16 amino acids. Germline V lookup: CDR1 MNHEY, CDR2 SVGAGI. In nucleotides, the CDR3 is TGTGCCAGCAGTTACGGGCGGACGGCAGATCGAGATACGCAGTATTTT. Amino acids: CASSYGRTADRDTQYF.

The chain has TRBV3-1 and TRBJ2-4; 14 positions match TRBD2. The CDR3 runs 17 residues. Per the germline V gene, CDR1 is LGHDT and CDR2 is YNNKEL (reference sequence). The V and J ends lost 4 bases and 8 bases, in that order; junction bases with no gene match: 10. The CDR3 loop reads CASSLMGLAGASYIQYF. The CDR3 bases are TGTGCCAGCAGCCTCATGGGACTAGCGGGGGCCTCGTACATTCAGTACTTC.

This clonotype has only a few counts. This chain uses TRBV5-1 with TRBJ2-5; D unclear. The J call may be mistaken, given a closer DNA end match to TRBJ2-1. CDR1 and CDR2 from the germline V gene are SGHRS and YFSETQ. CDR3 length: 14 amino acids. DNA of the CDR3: TGCGCCAGCAGCTTGGCCCGGGCGAGCGATGAGCAGTTCTTC. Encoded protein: CASSLARASDEQFF.

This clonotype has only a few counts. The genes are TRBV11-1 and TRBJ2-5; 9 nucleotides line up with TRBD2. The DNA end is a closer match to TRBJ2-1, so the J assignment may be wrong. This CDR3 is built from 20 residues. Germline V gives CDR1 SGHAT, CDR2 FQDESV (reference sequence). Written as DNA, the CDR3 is TGTGCCAGCAGCTTAAGCGTTTCCCCTTCGGCGGGGGGGACCTACAATGAGCAGTTCTTC. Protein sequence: CASSLSVSPSAGGTYNEQFF.

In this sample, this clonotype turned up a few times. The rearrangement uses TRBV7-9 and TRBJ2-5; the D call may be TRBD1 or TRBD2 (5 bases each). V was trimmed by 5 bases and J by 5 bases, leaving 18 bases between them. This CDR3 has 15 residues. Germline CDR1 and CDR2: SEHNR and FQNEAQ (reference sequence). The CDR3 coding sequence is TGTGCCAGCAGCAAAGTGGGGGTCTCTGGGGAGACCCAGTACTTC. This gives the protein CASSKVGVSGETQYF.

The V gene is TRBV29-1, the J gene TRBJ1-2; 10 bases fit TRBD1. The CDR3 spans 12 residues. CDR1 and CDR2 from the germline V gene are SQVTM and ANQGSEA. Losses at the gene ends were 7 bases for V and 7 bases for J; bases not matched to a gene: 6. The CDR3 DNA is TGCAGCGCGGGACAGGGGATTTTTGGCTACACCTTC. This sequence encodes CSAGQGIFGYTF.

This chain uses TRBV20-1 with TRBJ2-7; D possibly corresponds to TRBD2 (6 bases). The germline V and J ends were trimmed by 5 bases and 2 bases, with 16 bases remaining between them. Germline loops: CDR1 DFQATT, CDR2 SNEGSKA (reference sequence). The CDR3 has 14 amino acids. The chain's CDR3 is CSAARDSKTYEQYF. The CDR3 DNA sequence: TGCAGTGCTGCAAGGGACTCGAAGACCTACGAGCAGTACTTC.